Given below is one TCR beta chain in context. No antigen is known for it. The junction departs from the called germline gene at one end, perhaps through a read error. These data come from a study of early T cells in non-severe SARS-CoV-2 infection. Study as a whole: Sequencing of bulk RNA from unsorted whole blood was done, without chain pairing.

Study-wide results and limits: Reliance on VDJdb matching favored anti-spike CD8 responses; private and CD4 specificities were missed.

CDR3 length: 14 residues. Germline assignment: CDR1 SSHAT and CDR2 FNYEAQ (reference sequence). Individual cDNA molecules received unique molecular identifiers during library preparation. TCRdb analysed the 5' RACE reads with MiXCR anew, one entry per CDR3 protein. In the table there are some 30,000 distinct CDR3 sequences, 4.5% of which are singletons. Sequencing used whole blood. The chain links TRBV7-7 to TRBJ2-7; D unresolved. The clonotype was recovered from an adult who was a healthcare worker with PCR-confirmed SARS-CoV-2 infection or an uninfected control (not recorded which). The CDR3 loop is CASSLGITGYEQYF. The CDR3 DNA is TGTGCTAGCAGCTTAGGCATCACCGGCTACGAGCAGTACTTC.